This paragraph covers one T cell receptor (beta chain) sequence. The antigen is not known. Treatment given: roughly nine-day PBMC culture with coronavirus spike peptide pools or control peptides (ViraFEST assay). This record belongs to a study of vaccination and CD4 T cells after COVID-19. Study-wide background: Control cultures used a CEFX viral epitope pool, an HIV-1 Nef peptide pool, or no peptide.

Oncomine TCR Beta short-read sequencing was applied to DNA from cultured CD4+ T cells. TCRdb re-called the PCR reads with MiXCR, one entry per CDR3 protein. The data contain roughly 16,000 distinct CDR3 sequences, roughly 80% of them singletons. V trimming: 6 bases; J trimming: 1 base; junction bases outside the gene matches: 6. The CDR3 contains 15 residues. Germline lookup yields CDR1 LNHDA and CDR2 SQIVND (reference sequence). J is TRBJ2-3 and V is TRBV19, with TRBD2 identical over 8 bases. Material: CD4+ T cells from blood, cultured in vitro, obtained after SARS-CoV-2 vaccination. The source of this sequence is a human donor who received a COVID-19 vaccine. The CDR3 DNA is TGTGCCAGTAGGAAAGCGGGGGCTGGCACAGATACGCAGTATTTT. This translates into CASRKAGAGTDTQYF.